This T cell receptor beta chain is drawn from a study of beta chain features in type 1 diabetes. A word on this clone: Its cognate antigen is unknown.

CDR3 size: 18 residues. Deletions cut 2 bases from V and 2 bases from J, with 19 bases between. The germline gives CDR1 MDHEN, CDR2 SYDVKM. Study observations and caveats: When cDNA is sequenced, cells with high TCR expression could be over-represented.

Expressed TCRB transcripts got sequenced, as all isolated RNA was reverse transcribed. The table came from immunoSEQ multiplex PCR; TCRdb's copy has only in-frame clones and leaves some out. This table has approximately 150,000 clones, less than 11% appearing once. The rearrangement links TRBV28 to TRBJ1-3, with unresolved D. This clonotype originated in a man younger than 30 in good health. The sample was naive CD4+ T cells from blood. As DNA, the CDR3 is TGTGCCAGCAGTTTACCCCAACGTCCAGGCTCCGCTGGAAACACCATATATTTT. Translated: CASSLPQRPGSAGNTIYF.